These 28 T cell receptor beta chains share one sample of origin, sequenced in a study of shared clonotypes between healthy human individuals. Assay used: immunoSEQ multiplex PCR; TCRdb lists only in-frame clones, some missing. The sample contains roughly 2.5 million clones, roughly 92% of which appear only once. Sequencing was done on a sample of naive CD4+ T cells sorted from blood. This sample's subset: CD45RA+ positively selected. Receptor source: a man between 18 and 35 years old in good health.

The J gene is TRBJ1-2, the V gene TRBV2; TRBD1 matches at 10 bases. V shed 6 bases and J 5 bases; nucleotides not matched to a gene: 6. CDR1 is SNHLY and CDR2 is FYNNEI in the germline V gene. The CDR3 consists of 14 residues. The CDR3 loop reads CASSPPGQGYGYTF. For the CDR3, the DNA is TGTGCCAGCAGCCCTCCGGGACAGGGGTATGGCTACACCTTC.

CDR3 DNA sequence: TGTGCCTGGGGCATACGGAGTGAAAAACTGTTTTTT. Translated, it gives CAWGIRSEKLFF. The V and J genes are TRBV30 and TRBJ1-4; D is uncertain. Trimming shortened V by 5 bases and J by 7 bases, and 11 bases separated the two germline ends. CDR1 GTSNPN and CDR2 SVGIG come from the germline V gene (reference sequence). This CDR3 contains 12 residues.

V is TRBV18 and J is TRBJ2-7; D is possibly TRBD1 or TRBD2 (5 bases each). CDR3 size: 14 residues. Germline CDR1 is KGHSH and CDR2 is LQKENI. Trimming took off 3 bases at V and 2 bases at J, with 11 bases between the two ends. The DNA of the CDR3 is TGTGCCAGCTCACCCCGGGACCTAGCCTACGAGCAGTACTTC. Translated, it gives CASSPRDLAYEQYF.

With regard to this clone: A read error may account for a junction end that differs from germline. The identical CDR3 is also encoded by other nucleotide sequences in the sample. The CDR3 is CSVARPLTDTQYF. CDR3 in DNA: TGTAGCGTTGCCAGGCCCCTCACAGATACGCAGTATTTT. The rearrangement joins TRBV29-1 to TRBJ2-3, with D perhaps TRBD2 (5 bases). This CDR3 has 13 amino acids. Germline V gene sequence: CDR1 SQVTM, CDR2 ANQGSEA.

This rearrangement joins TRBV7-2 to TRBJ2-5; D ambiguous. This CDR3 spans 14 amino acids. V lost 1 base, J lost 4 bases, and 10 bases lay in between. From germline, CDR1 is SGHTA and CDR2 FQGNSA. The CDR3 DNA reads TGTGCCAGCAGCTTAGATAGGCCGGTAGAGACCCAGTACTTC. Residues: CASSLDRPVETQYF.

This chain connects TRBV18 to TRBJ2-7; D may be TRBD1 (5 bases). V was trimmed by 2 bases and J by 3 bases, leaving 14 bases between them. Looked up from germline, CDR1 is KGHSH and CDR2 is LQKENI. The CDR3 consists of 15 residues. CDR3 coding DNA: TGTGCCAGCTCACCAGACCTCCGACAGCTCTACGAGCAGTACTTC. Translation gives CASSPDLRQLYEQYF.

V gene TRBV6-1 combines with J gene TRBJ2-3, with D perhaps TRBD1 or TRBD2 (7 bases each). The length of the CDR3 is 14 residues. CDR1 MNHNS and CDR2 SASEGT come from the germline V gene. Trimming shortened V by 5 bases and J by 11 bases, and 20 bases separated the two germline ends. Written as DNA, the CDR3 is TGTGCCAGCAGTCCACCGGACAGGCGGGAGAGGCAGTATTTT. Translating it yields CASSPPDRRERQYF.

This clone was picked up one time. In the same sample, other DNA sequences code for this CDR3. The V and J genes are TRBV27 and TRBJ1-5; D ambiguous. V gave up 3 bases and J gave up 1 base, with 7 bases separating them. This CDR3 has 14 amino acids. CDR1 and CDR2 from the germline V gene are MNHEY and SMNVEV (reference sequence). The CDR3 here is CASSFGRSNQPQHF. CDR3 DNA: TGTGCCAGCAGTTTTGGACGGAGCAATCAGCCCCAGCATTTT.

About this clone itself: Other DNA sequences from this sample encode an identical CDR3 as well. V is TRBV5-6 and J is TRBJ1-1; no clear D. The CDR3 has 14 residues. Germline V gives CDR1 SGHDT, CDR2 YYEEEE. The V end lost 0 bases, the J end lost 0 bases, and 6 bases lay between the germline ends. CDR3 protein: CASSLDRLNTEAFF. The CDR3 region has the DNA TGTGCCAGCAGCTTGGACAGATTGAACACTGAAGCTTTCTTT.

J is TRBJ1-2 and V is TRBV25-1; no clear D gene. The V and J ends lost 6 bases and 4 bases respectively, with 12 bases between them. The length of the CDR3 is 13 residues. The germline gives CDR1 MGHDK, CDR2 SYGVNS. The CDR3 protein is CASSTAPVYGYTF. CDR3 in DNA: TGTGCCAGCAGCACCGCCCCGGTCTATGGCTACACCTTC.

This clone was observed once. The J gene is TRBJ2-5, the V gene TRBV9; D not resolved. Trimming cost V 0 bases and J 5 bases, with 5 bases left between them. Germline values: CDR1 SGDLS, CDR2 YYNGEE. This CDR3 spans 12 amino acids. The CDR3 coding sequence is TGTGCCAGCAGCGTAGGCAGGGAGACCCAGTACTTC. Translated, it gives CASSVGRETQYF. Drawing the rest from reference TRBV9 and TRBJ2-5, the complete variable domain is DSGVTQTPKHLITATGQRVTLRCSPRSGDLSVYWYQQSLDQGLQFLIQYYNGEERAKGNILERFSAQQFPDLHSELNLSSLELGDSALYFCASSVGRETQYFGPGTRLLVL.

CDR3 nucleotide sequence: TGTGCCAGCAGTGACCTAGCGGGAATCCAAGAGACCCAGTACTTC. Residues: CASSDLAGIQETQYF. This sequence joins TRBV2 and TRBJ2-5; 9 bases map to TRBD2. Looked up from germline, CDR1 is SNHLY and CDR2 is FYNNEI. This CDR3 region has 15 residues. V lost 3 bases to trimming and J lost 1 base; unmatched junction nucleotides: 3. The full variable domain, its missing parts supplied by reference TRBV2 and TRBJ2-5, is EPEVTQTPSHQVTQMGQEVILRCVPISNHLYFYWYRQILGQKVEFLVSFYNNEISEKSEIFDDQFSVERPDGSNFTLKIRSTKLEDSAMYFCASSDLAGIQETQYFGPGTRLLVL.

The chain carries TRBV19 and TRBJ1-2; 9 nucleotides match TRBD1. The germline CDR1 and CDR2 sequences are LNHDA and SQIVND (reference sequence). J lost 5 bases, V lost 5 bases, and 9 bases had no gene match. The CDR3 is 15 amino acids. The CDR3 bases are TGTGCCAGTAGTGCCTCGGACAGGGGAAGGTATGGCTACACCTTC. Encoded protein: CASSASDRGRYGYTF. Based on the CDR3 plus reference TRBV19 and TRBJ1-2, the full variable domain is DGGITQSPKYLFRKEGQNVTLSCEQNLNHDAMYWYRQDPGQGLRLIYYSQIVNDFQKGDIAEGYSVSREKKESFPLTVTSAQKNPTAFYLCASSASDRGRYGYTFGSGTRLTVV.

The gene calls are TRBV12-5 and TRBJ1-1; D possibly corresponds to TRBD1 (5 bases). Trimming removed 5 bases at V and 1 base at J, with 14 bases between. This CDR3 comprises 15 residues. Germline V gives CDR1 LGHNT, CDR2 FRNRAP. DNA of the CDR3: TGTGCTAGTGGTCCCCGAGTAGGGACGAACACTGAAGCTTTCTTT. Translation: CASGPRVGTNTEAFF.

The V and J genes are TRBV19 and TRBJ2-5; 10 bases align to TRBD2. This CDR3 contains 14 residues. V lost 6 bases, J lost 5 bases, and 6 bases stayed unmatched. The germline gives CDR1 LNHDA, CDR2 SQIVND (reference sequence). The CDR3 is CASSRSGGSETQYF. DNA of the CDR3: TGTGCCAGTAGCCGTAGCGGGGGGTCTGAGACCCAGTACTTC.

The V call is TRBV19, the J call TRBJ1-2; no firm D call. Germline values: CDR1 LNHDA, CDR2 SQIVND (reference sequence). With 7 bases removed from V and 3 bases from J, the gap between germline ends came to 18 bases. This CDR3 contains 15 residues. The CDR3 bases are TGTGCCAGTACCGAAGTACCGGGGAGTTACTATGGCTACACCTTC. Protein product: CASTEVPGSYYGYTF.

This rearrangement joins TRBV2 to TRBJ2-5; 7 nucleotides agree with TRBD1. The CDR3 runs to 15 residues. CDR1 is SNHLY, CDR2 FYNNEI, per germline. Trimming took 1 base from V and 5 from J; bases not matched to a gene: 7. Here the CDR3 reads CASSEGRQGKETQYF. DNA of the CDR3: TGTGCCAGCAGTGAAGGAAGACAGGGAAAGGAGACCCAGTACTTC.

The CDR3 sequence is CASSFLGQGASGANVLTF. DNA of the CDR3: TGTGCCAGCAGCTTTTTGGGACAGGGGGCTTCTGGGGCCAACGTCCTGACTTTC. The chain joins TRBV5-5 to TRBJ2-6; 12 bases line up with TRBD1. CDR1 is SGHKS, CDR2 YYEKEE, per germline (reference sequence). The CDR3 loop spans 18 amino acids. Trimming cost V 2 bases and J 1 base; bases outside gene matches: 4.

J is TRBJ2-7 and V is TRBV11-2; 13 bases are a match to TRBD2. The CDR3 contains 19 residues. CDR1 is SGHAT, CDR2 FQNNGV, per germline. The junction had 15 bases not matched to a gene; V was cut back by 5 bases and J by 2 bases. CDR3 sequence reads: CASSVVAPRTSGSAYEQYF. The CDR3 coding sequence is TGTGCCAGCAGCGTAGTAGCCCCCCGGACTAGCGGGAGCGCCTACGAGCAGTACTTC.

The rearrangement joins TRBV6-6 to TRBJ2-1; 10 bases match TRBD2. J was trimmed by 0 bases and V by 6 bases; bases with no gene match: 2. The germline CDR1 and CDR2 sequences are MNHNY and SVGAGI (reference sequence). The CDR3 has 15 residues. CDR3 sequence: CASRLAGGSYNEQFF. The CDR3 DNA reads TGTGCCAGCAGGTTAGCGGGAGGCTCCTACAATGAGCAGTTCTTC.

The chain is built from TRBV9 and TRBJ2-1; possible D gene TRBD2, 6 bases. The CDR3 has 14 residues. Germline V gene sequence: CDR1 SGDLS, CDR2 YYNGEE. V was cut by 4 bases and J by 5 bases, with 13 bases left in between. CDR3 DNA: TGTGCCAGCAGCTTTCGAGCGGGCGACAATGAGCAGTTCTTC. It is translated as CASSFRAGDNEQFF.

V is TRBV2 and J is TRBJ1-2; D is possibly TRBD1 (5 bases). The CDR3 covers 14 residues. Germline loops: CDR1 SNHLY, CDR2 FYNNEI. The ends were cut back, 6 bases at V and 7 bases at J, with 18 bases in the middle. The CDR3 region is CASRLGGGVSGYTF. The CDR3 nucleotides are TGTGCCAGCAGACTCGGGGGAGGTGTCTCTGGCTACACCTTC.

The chain is built from TRBV7-6 and TRBJ2-7; D is undetermined. V dropped 5 bases and J dropped 5 bases, with 7 bases sitting between them. The CDR3 spans 11 residues. CDR1 is SGHVS and CDR2 is FNYEAQ in the germline V gene. DNA of the CDR3: TGTGCCAGCAGCGGTCGCAACGAGCAGTACTTC. As protein: CASSGRNEQYF.

This clone has just one count. The chain employs TRBV4-1 and TRBJ2-2; D is possibly TRBD2 (6 bases). Trimming left V 3 bases short and J 3 bases short, with 11 bases between. This CDR3 has 15 residues. Germline V gene data show CDR1 as MGHRA and CDR2 as YSYEKL. CDR3 bases: TGCGCCAGCAGCCACTTGTGGGGGGACACCGGGGAGCTGTTTTTT. This encodes CASSHLWGDTGELFF.

A note on this clone: This specimen includes other DNA sequences encoding the same CDR3. This chain connects TRBV27 to TRBJ2-7; D is possibly TRBD1 (6 bases). This CDR3 contains 13 residues. CDR1 and CDR2 (germline): MNHEY, SMNVEV (reference sequence). V gave up 3 bases and J gave up 5 bases, with 11 bases separating them. CDR3 region: CASSFTGRDEQYF. CDR3 bases: TGTGCCAGCAGTTTCACAGGGAGAGACGAGCAGTACTTC.

This clone has just a few counts. The chain uses TRBV4-1 and TRBJ2-5; TRBD1 matches 8 bases. The DNA end is a closer match to TRBJ2-7, so the J assignment may be wrong. The CDR3 length is 15 residues. The germline V gene encodes CDR1 MGHRA and CDR2 YSYEKL. The CDR3 DNA reads as TGCGCCAGCAGCCAAGGCGGACAGGGACCCTACGAGCAGTACTTC. This gives the protein CASSQGGQGPYEQYF.

The count of this clone is one. The genes are TRBV5-4 and TRBJ2-5; TRBD1 agrees at 11 bases. Germline assignment: CDR1 SGHNT and CDR2 YYREEE (reference sequence). The CDR3 is 15 amino acids. The V gene end was trimmed by 4 bases and the J gene end by 1 base; junction bases not matched to a gene: 3. The CDR3 coding sequence is TGTGCCAGCAGCGTGGGACAGGGGGTCCAAGAGACCCAGTACTTC. This codes for CASSVGQGVQETQYF.

The genes are TRBV11-3 and TRBJ2-1; weak D call: TRBD1 (6 bases). This CDR3 region has 11 residues. Between the trimmed V and J ends, which lost 6 bases and 9 bases, there was a span of 9 bases. Germline CDR1 reads SGHNT; CDR2 reads YENEEA. CDR3 bases: TGTGCCAGCAGTCAAGGGGGTGAGCAGTTCTTC. Translation: CASSQGGEQFF.